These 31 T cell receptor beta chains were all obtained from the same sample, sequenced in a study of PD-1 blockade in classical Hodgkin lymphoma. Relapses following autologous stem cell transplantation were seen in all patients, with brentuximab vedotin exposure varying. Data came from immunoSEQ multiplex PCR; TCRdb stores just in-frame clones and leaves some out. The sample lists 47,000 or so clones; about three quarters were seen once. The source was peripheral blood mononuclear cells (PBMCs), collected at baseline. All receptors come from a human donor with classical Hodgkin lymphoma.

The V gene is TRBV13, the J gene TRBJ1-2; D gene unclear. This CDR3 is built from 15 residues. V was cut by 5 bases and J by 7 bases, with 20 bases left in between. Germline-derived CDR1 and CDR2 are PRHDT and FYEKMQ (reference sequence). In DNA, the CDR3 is TGTGCCAGCAGCCCTACTGCCGGGCCCGTGGGTGGCTACACCTTC. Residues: CASSPTAGPVGGYTF.

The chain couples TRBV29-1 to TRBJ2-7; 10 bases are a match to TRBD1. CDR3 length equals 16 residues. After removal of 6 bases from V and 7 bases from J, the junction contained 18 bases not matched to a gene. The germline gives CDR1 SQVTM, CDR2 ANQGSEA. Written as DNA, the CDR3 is TGCAGCGTAATGGGACAGGGGAATTCGGATTCGGGGGAGCAGTACTTC. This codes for CSVMGQGNSDSGEQYF.

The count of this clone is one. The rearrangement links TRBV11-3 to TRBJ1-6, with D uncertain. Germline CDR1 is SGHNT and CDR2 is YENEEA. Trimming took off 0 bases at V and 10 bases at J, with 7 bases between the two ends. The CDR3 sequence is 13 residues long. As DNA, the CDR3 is TGTGCCAGCAGCTTAGATGGAGCATCACCCCTCCACTTT. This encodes CASSLDGASPLHF.

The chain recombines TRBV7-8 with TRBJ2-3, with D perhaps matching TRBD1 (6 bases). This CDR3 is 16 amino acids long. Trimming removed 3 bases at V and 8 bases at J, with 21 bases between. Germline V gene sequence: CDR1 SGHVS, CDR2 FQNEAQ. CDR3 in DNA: TGTGCCAGCAGCTTTACGACAGGTAACGCCGGGTCTACGCAGTATTTT. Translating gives CASSFTTGNAGSTQYF.

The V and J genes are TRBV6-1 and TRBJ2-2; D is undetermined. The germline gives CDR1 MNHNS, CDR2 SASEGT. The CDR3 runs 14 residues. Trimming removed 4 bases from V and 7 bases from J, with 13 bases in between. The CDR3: CASSVQETGGELFF. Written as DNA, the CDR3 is TGTGCCAGCAGTGTTCAGGAGACTGGCGGGGAGCTGTTTTTT.

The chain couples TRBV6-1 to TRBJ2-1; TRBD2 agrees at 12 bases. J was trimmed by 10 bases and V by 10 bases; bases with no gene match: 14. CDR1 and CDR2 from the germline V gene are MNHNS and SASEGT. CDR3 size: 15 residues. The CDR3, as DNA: TGTGCCACCTCCTCTTCCGGGACTAGCGGGCAGGAGCAGTTCTTC. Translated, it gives CATSSSGTSGQEQFF.

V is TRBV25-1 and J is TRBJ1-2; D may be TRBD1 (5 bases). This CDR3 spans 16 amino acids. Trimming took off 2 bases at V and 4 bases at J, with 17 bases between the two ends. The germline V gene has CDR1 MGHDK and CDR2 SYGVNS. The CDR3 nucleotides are TGTGCCAGCAGTGAACCCCGCCCTAAGGGGTTCTATGGCTACACCTTC. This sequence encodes CASSEPRPKGFYGYTF.

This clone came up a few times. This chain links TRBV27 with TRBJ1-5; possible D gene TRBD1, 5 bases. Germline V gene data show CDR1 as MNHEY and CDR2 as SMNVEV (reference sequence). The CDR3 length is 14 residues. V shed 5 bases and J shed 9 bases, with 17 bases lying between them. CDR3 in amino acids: CASSGWQGGSPQHF. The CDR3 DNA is TGTGCCAGCAGTGGGTGGCAGGGTGGATCGCCCCAGCATTTT.

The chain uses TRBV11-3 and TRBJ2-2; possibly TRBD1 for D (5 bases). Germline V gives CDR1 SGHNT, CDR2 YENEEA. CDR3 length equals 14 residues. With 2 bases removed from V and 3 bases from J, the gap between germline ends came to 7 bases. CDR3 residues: CASSLPGHTGELFF. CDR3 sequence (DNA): TGTGCCAGCAGCTTACCAGGGCACACCGGGGAGCTGTTTTTT.

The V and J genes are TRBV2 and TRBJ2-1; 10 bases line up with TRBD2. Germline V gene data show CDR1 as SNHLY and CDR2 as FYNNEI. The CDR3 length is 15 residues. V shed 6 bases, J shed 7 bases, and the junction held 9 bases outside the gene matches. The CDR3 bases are TGTGCCAGCAGGCTAGAGGCTAGCGGGAGTAATGAGCAGTTCTTC. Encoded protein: CASRLEASGSNEQFF.

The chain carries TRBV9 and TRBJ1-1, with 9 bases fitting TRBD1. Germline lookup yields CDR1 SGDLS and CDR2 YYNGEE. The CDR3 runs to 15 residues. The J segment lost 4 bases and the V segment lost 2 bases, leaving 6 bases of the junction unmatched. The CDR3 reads CASSVEQGAGTEAFF. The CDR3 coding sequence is TGTGCCAGCAGCGTTGAACAGGGGGCAGGCACTGAAGCTTTCTTT.

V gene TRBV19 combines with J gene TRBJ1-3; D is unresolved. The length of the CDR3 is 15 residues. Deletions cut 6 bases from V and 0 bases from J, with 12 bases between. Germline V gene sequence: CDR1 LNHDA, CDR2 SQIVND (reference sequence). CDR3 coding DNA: TGTGCCAGTAGCATCAGCGGTACCTCTGGAAACACCATATATTTT. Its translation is CASSISGTSGNTIYF.

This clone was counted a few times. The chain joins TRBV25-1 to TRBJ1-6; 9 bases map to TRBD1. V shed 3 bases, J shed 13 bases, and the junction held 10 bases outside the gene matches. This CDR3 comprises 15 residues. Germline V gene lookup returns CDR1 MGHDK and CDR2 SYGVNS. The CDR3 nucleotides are TGTGCCAGCAGTGATGGGACAGGGAGTCCAAGGCCCCTCCACTTT. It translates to CASSDGTGSPRPLHF.

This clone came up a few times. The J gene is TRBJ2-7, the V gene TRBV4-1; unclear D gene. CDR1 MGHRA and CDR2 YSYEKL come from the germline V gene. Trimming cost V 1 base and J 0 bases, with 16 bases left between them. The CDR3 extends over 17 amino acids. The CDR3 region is CASSQVELQVSSYEQYF. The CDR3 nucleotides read TGCGCCAGCAGCCAAGTAGAGCTGCAGGTGAGCTCCTACGAGCAGTACTTC.

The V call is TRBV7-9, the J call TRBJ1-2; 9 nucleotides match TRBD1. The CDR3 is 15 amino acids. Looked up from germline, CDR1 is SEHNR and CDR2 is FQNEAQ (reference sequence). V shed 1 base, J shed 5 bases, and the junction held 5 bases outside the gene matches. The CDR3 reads CASSLGTGEKYGYTF. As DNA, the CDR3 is TGTGCCAGCAGCTTAGGGACAGGGGAAAAGTATGGCTACACCTTC. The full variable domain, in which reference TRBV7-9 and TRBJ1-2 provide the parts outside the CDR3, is DTGVSQNPRHKITKRGQNVTFRCDPISEHNRLYWYRQTLGQGPEFLTYFQNEAQLEKSRLLSDRFSAERPKGSFSTLEIQRTEQGDSAMYLCASSLGTGEKYGYTFGSGTRLTVV.

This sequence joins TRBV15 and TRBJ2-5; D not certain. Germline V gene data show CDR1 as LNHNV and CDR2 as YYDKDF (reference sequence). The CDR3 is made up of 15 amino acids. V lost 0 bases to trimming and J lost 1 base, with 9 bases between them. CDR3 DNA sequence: TGTGCCACCAGCAGAGAAAGGCTGTTCCAAGAGACCCAGTACTTC. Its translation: CATSRERLFQETQYF.

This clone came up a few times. Here the CDR3 DNA reads TGTGCCAGCAGCCCAGTGGGGTGGAACACTGAAGCTTTCTTT. Protein product: CASSPVGWNTEAFF. The chain joins TRBV14 to TRBJ1-1; D is unclear. The CDR3 totals 14 residues. V lost 4 bases and J 1 base, leaving 10 bases between the germline ends. The germline gives CDR1 SGHDN, CDR2 FVKESK.

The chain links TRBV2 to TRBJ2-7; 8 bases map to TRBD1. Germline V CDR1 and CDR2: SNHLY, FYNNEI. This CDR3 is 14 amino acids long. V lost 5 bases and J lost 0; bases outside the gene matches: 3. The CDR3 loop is CASSPTGGSYEQYF. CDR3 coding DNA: TGTGCCAGCAGTCCCACAGGGGGCTCCTACGAGCAGTACTTC.

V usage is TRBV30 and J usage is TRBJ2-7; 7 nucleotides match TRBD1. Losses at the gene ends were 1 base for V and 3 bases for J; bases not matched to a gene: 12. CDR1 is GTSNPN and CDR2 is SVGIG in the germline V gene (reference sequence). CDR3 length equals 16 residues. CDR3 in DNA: TGTGCCTGGAGTGCATACCTGAGAGACAGGGACTACGAGCAGTACTTC. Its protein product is CAWSAYLRDRDYEQYF.

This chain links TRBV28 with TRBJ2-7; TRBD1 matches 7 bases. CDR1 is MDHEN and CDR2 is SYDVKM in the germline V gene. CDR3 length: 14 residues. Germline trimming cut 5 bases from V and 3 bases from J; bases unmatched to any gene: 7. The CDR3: CASSTPGQRYEQYF. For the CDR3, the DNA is TGTGCCAGCAGTACCCCGGGACAGCGCTACGAGCAGTACTTC. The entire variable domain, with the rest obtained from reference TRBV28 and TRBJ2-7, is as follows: DVKVTQSSRYLVKRTGEKVFLECVQDMDHENMFWYRQDPGLGLRLIYFSYDVKMKEKGDIPEGYSVSREKKERFSLILESASTNQTSMYLCASSTPGQRYEQYFGPGTRLTVT.

CDR3 in DNA: TGTGCCATCAGTGAGGAGGGGGATTCACCCCTCCACTTT. The encoded protein is CAISEEGDSPLHF. The J gene is TRBJ1-6, the V gene TRBV10-3; maybe TRBD1 (6 bases). The CDR3 sequence is 13 residues long. Trimming removed 2 bases from V and 8 bases from J, with 7 bases in between. The V gene's germline CDR1 is ENHRY and CDR2 SYGVKD.

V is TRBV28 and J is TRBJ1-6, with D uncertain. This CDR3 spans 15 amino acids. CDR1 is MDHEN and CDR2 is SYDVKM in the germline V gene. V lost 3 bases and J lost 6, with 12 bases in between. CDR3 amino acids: CASSLNSGANSPLHF. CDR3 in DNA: TGTGCCAGCAGTTTGAACTCGGGAGCTAATTCACCCCTCCACTTT. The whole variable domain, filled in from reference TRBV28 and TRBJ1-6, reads DVKVTQSSRYLVKRTGEKVFLECVQDMDHENMFWYRQDPGLGLRLIYFSYDVKMKEKGDIPEGYSVSREKKERFSLILESASTNQTSMYLCASSLNSGANSPLHFGNGTRLTVT.

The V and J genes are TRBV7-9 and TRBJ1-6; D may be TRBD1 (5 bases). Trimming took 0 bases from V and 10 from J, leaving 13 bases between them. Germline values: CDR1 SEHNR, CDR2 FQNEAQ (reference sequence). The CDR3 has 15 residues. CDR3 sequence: CASSLALGGESPLHF. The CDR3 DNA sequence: TGTGCCAGCAGCTTAGCCCTGGGAGGGGAATCACCCCTCCACTTT. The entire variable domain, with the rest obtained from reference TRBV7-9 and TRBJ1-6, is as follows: DTGVSQNPRHKITKRGQNVTFRCDPISEHNRLYWYRQTLGQGPEFLTYFQNEAQLEKSRLLSDRFSAERPKGSFSTLEIQRTEQGDSAMYLCASSLALGGESPLHFGNGTRLTVT.

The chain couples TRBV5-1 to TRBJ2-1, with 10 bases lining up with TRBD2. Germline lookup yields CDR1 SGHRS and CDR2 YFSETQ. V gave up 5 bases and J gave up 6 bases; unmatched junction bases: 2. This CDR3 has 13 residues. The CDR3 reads CASRGTSVNEQFF. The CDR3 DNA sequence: TGCGCCAGCAGAGGGACTAGCGTCAATGAGCAGTTCTTC.

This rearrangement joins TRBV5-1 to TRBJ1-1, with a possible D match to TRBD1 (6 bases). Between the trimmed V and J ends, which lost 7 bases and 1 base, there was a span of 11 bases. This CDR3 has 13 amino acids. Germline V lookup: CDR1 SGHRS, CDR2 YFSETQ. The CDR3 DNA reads TGCGCCAGCGAGGACAGCCCGAACACTGAAGCTTTCTTT. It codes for CASEDSPNTEAFF.

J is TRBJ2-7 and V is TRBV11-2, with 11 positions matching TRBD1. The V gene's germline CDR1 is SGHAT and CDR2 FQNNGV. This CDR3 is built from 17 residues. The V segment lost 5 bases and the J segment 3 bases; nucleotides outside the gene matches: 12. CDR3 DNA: TGTGCCAGCAGCCCTACAAAGCCGGGACAGGGGGGCTACGAGCAGTACTTC. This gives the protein CASSPTKPGQGGYEQYF.

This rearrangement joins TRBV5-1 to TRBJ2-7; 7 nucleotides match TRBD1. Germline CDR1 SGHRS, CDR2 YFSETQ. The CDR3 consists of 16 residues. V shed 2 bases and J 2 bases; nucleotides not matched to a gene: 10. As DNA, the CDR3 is TGCGCCAGCAGCTTTGGGAATACCGGGACAGCCTACGAGCAGTACTTC. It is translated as CASSFGNTGTAYEQYF. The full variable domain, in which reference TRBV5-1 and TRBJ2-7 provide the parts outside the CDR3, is KAGVTQTPRYLIKTRGQQVTLSCSPISGHRSVSWYQQTPGQGLQFLFEYFSETQRNKGNFPGRFSGRQFSNSRSEMNVSTLELGDSALYLCASSFGNTGTAYEQYFGPGTRLTVT.

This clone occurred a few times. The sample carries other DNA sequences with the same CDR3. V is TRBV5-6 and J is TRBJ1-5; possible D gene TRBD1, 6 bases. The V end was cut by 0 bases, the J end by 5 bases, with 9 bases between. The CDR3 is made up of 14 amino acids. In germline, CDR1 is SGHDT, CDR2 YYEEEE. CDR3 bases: TGTGCCAGCAGCTTGGGAGGGGGTTATCAGCCCCAGCATTTT. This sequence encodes CASSLGGGYQPQHF. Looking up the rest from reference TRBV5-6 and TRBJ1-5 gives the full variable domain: DAGVTQSPTHLIKTRGQQVTLRCSPKSGHDTVSWYQQALGQGPQFIFQYYEEEERQRGNFPDRFSGHQFPNYSSELNVNALLLGDSALYLCASSLGGGYQPQHFGDGTRLSIL.

The CDR3 protein is CAWSPLTGGFFYGYTF. The CDR3 DNA reads as TGTGCCTGGAGCCCCTTGACAGGGGGATTCTTCTATGGCTACACCTTC. This chain connects TRBV30 to TRBJ1-2; 9 bases map to TRBD1. Germline V gives CDR1 GTSNPN, CDR2 SVGIG (reference sequence). This CDR3 is 16 amino acids long. Losses at the gene ends were 3 bases for V and 4 bases for J; bases not matched to a gene: 12.

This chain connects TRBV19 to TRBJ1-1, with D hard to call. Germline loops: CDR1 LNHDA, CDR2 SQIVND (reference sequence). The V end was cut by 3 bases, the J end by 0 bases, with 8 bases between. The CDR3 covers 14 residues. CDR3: CASSMSSMNTEAFF. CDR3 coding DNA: TGTGCCAGTAGTATGTCCAGCATGAACACTGAAGCTTTCTTT.

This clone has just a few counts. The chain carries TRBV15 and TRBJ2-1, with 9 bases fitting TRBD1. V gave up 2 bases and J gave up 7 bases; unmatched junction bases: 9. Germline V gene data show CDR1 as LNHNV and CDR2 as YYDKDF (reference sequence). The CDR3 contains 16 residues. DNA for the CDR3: TGTGCCACCAGCAGACAGACAGGGGGGGTGAGGAATGAGCAGTTCTTC. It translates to CATSRQTGGVRNEQFF.